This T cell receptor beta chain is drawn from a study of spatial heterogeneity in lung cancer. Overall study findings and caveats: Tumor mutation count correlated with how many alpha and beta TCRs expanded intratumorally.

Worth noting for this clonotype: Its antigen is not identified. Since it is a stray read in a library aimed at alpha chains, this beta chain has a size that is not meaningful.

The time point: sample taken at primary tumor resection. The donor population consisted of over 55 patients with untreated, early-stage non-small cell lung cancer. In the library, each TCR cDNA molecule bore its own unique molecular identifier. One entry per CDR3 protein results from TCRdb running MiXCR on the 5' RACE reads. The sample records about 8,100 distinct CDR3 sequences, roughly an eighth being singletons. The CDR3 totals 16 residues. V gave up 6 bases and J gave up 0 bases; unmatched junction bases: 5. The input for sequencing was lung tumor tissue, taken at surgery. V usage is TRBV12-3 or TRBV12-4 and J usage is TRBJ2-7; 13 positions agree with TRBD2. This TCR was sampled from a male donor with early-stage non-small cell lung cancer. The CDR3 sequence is CASRWGLAGSSYEQYF. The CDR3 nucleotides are TGTGCCAGCAGGTGGGGACTAGCGGGAAGCTCCTACGAGCAGTACTTC.